This T cell receptor (beta chain) stems from a study of technical replicates of blood from several donors. The data were produced by immunoSEQ multiplex PCR, yet TCRdb's version contains in-frame clones alone and is incomplete. The sample includes some 70,000 clones, about 97% seen only once; the top ten take about 0.3%. Trimming cost V 5 bases and J 6 bases, with 14 bases left between them. This CDR3 comprises 13 residues. From germline, CDR1 is LNHDA and CDR2 SQIVND (reference sequence). The sample taken for sequencing was T cells isolated from PBMCs. The sequence came from a human donor in good health. The chain recombines TRBV19 with TRBJ2-7; D perhaps matches TRBD1 (6 bases). The CDR3 region has the DNA TGTGCCAGTAGTCCCATCCAGGGGTCCGAGCAGTACTTC. Translation: CASSPIQGSEQYF.